This TCR beta chain was sequenced during a study of blood T cells in healthy people across ages. Collection of around 10 milliliters of peripheral blood was performed for each donor. Combining a sample-barcoded 5' primer with a J-beta primer mix, a second PCR ran for roughly 7 to 11 cycles. A tag from a template-switch adaptor with 12 random nucleotides marked each cDNA molecule. TCRdb re-derived calls from the 5' RACE reads in MiXCR, one entry per CDR3 protein. This sample yields about 400,000 distinct CDR3 sequences, of which roughly half are seen a single time; 45% to 65% belongs to the top ten. Germline V gene data show CDR1 as MDHEN and CDR2 as SYDVKM. Trimming left V 3 bases short and J 3 bases short, with 3 bases between. The length of the CDR3 is 12 residues.

This chain uses TRBV28 with TRBJ2-4; no reliable D call. The source material was blood. The source of this sequence is a man in his 60s in good health. CDR3 DNA: TGTGCCAGCAGTTTCGGCAAAAACATTCAGTACTTC. It is translated as CASSFGKNIQYF.